This entry features one T cell receptor (beta chain) sequence. What it recognizes is unknown. Generated by immunoSEQ multiplex PCR, the TCRdb table keeps only in-frame clones and is missing some. The sample yields 65,000 to 95,000 clones, around nine tenths seen once. This specimen belongs to a study of OX40 agonist ivuxolimab in advanced cancers. Germline CDR1 LNHDA, CDR2 SQIVND (reference sequence). Trimming pared 3 bases from V and 4 bases from J, leaving 9 bases between. The CDR3 runs to 13 residues. Patients with autoimmune history or systemic immunosuppression were excluded. Regarding the study as a whole: The specificity for antigen of the expanded peripheral T cells was not determined. At 0.1 to 3.0 mg/kg, CD4+ and CD8+ blood T cells expanded clonally by week 6. Relative to CD4+ cells, CD8+ T cells on average had more expanded clones.

The input for sequencing was CD4+ or CD8+ T cells sorted from blood, taken in a trial of the OX40 agonist ivuxolimab. This receptor was taken from an adult with an advanced solid tumor such as melanoma, head and neck, liver or kidney cancer. The chain combines TRBV19 with TRBJ1-1; the D is unclear. CDR3 residues: CASSMGPPTEAFF. The CDR3 DNA is TGTGCCAGTAGTATGGGTCCTCCCACTGAAGCTTTCTTT.